Below are 9 T cell receptor beta chains sequenced from a single sample in a study of post-analysis software for immune sequencing data. The antigens these receptors bind are not known. Study observations and caveats: There were four or five TRBV segments more frequent in patients than controls, and TRBV5-6, TRBV5-1 and TRBV20-1 were among them.

Unique molecular identifiers were built into the TCR beta cDNA libraries. MiXCR, applied by TCRdb to the PCR reads, yields one record per CDR3 protein. The data contain hundreds of thousands of distinct CDR3 sequences, approximately 53% of them singletons. Sequences were obtained from blood. The receptors here all came from a girl aged 5 to 17 with multiple sclerosis.

This clonotype has a handful of counts. V gene TRBV7-8 combines with J gene TRBJ2-5; 13 bases are a match to TRBD2. The DNA end lines up better with TRBJ2-7; the J call may be wrong. This CDR3 is built from 18 residues. In germline, CDR1 is SGHVS, CDR2 FQNEAQ. The CDR3 bases are TGTGCCAGCAGCTTAAGGACTAGCGGGAGTGCCGCCCCCTACGAGCAGTACTTC. It is translated as CASSLRTSGSAAPYEQYF.

This clonotype has just a few counts. Sequence at one end of the junction differs from germline and may be a read error. The V gene is TRBV29-1, the J gene TRBJ1-2; TRBD1 might be the D (6 bases). Per germline, CDR1 SQVTM and CDR2 ANQGSEA. This CDR3 has 16 residues. DNA of the CDR3: TGCAGTGTTGGACCGGGACAACTAACCGCTAACTATGGCTACACCTTC. Amino acids: CSVGPGQLTANYGYTF.

The rearrangement uses TRBV5-1 and TRBJ2-4; D is possibly TRBD2 (6 bases). Trimming stripped 3 bases from V and 8 bases from J, with 9 bases between. CDR3 length: 12 residues. The germline V gene has CDR1 SGHRS and CDR2 YFSETQ. Here the CDR3 DNA reads TGCGCCAGCAGCTCTGGAGGGGACATTCAGTACTTC. Translated: CASSSGGDIQYF.

The chain couples TRBV6-5 to TRBJ2-5; 7 nucleotides agree with TRBD2. CDR3 size: 14 residues. The V gene end was trimmed by 5 bases and the J gene end by 5 bases; junction bases not matched to a gene: 8. Looked up from germline, CDR1 is MNHEY and CDR2 is SVGAGI. In nucleotides, the CDR3 is TGTGCCAGCAGTAACCAGCGGGGTTGGGAGACCCAGTACTTC. Protein: CASSNQRGWETQYF.

The chain couples TRBV28 to TRBJ2-5; the D call may be TRBD1 or TRBD2 (5 bases each). The DNA end is a closer match to TRBJ2-7, so the J assignment may be wrong. The CDR3 runs 12 residues. Per germline, CDR1 MDHEN and CDR2 SYDVKM. The chain's CDR3 is CASSGGYYEQYF. The DNA of the CDR3 is TGTGCCAGCAGTGGGGGTTACTACGAGCAGTACTTC.

In this sample, this clonotype turned up once. The gene calls are TRBV5-1 and TRBJ2-7; D unclear. The assigned J gene may be wrong: the sequence end matches TRBJ2-5 better. The CDR3 has 15 residues. The V gene's germline CDR1 is SGHRS and CDR2 YFSETQ. Here the CDR3 reads CASSSRPLSEETQYF. The CDR3, as DNA: TGCGCCAGCAGCTCCCGGCCCCTGAGCGAGGAGACCCAGTACTTC.

This clonotype occurred once. This sequence joins TRBV18 and TRBJ2-1; maybe TRBD2 (6 bases). Trimming removed 6 bases from V and 2 bases from J, with 17 bases in between. This CDR3 comprises 16 residues. CDR1 and CDR2 from the germline V gene are KGHSH and LQKENI. Written as DNA, the CDR3 is TGTGCCAGCTCGTACGCCGGGACTTTAACCTACAATGAGCAGTTCTTC. The encoded protein is CASSYAGTLTYNEQFF.

This clonotype turned up a few times. This chain links TRBV29-1 with TRBJ2-3; D uncertain. Germline V gives CDR1 SQVTM, CDR2 ANQGSEA. Trimming left V 4 bases short and J 2 bases short, with 4 bases between. The CDR3 length is 11 residues. The CDR3 spells CSVVLTDTQYF. The DNA of the CDR3 is TGCAGCGTTGTTCTCACAGATACGCAGTATTTT.

This clonotype was recorded a few times. The rearrangement joins TRBV5-5 to TRBJ2-1; 7 nucleotides agree with TRBD2. The CDR3 sequence is 16 residues long. In germline, CDR1 is SGHKS, CDR2 YYEKEE (reference sequence). V lost 3 bases and J lost 2; bases outside the gene matches: 8. The CDR3 nucleotides read TGTGCCAGCAGCTCCTCTAGCGGACGGGCCTACAATGAGCAGTTCTTC. Translation: CASSSSSGRAYNEQFF.